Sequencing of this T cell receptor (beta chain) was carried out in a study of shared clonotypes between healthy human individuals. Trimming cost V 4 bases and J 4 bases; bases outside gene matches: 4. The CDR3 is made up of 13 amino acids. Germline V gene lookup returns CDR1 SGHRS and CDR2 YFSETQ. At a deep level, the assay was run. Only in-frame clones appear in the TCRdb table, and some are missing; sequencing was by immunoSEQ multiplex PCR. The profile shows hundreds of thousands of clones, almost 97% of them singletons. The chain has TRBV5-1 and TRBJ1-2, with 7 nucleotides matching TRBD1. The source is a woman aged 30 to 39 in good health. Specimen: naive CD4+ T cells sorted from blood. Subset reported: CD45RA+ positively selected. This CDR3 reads CASSLGDSYGYTF. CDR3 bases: TGCGCCAGCAGCCTAGGGGACAGCTATGGCTACACCTTC.